This T cell receptor beta chain emerged from a study of cytomegalovirus exposure and HLA in healthy donors. The donors were part of the roughly 130-subject validation cohort, which stood apart from the roughly 670-subject first cohort. This CDR3 spans 13 amino acids. Per germline, CDR1 MNHEY and CDR2 SMNVEV (reference sequence). With 2 bases removed from V and 4 bases from J, the gap between germline ends came to 8 bases. Profiling relied on immunoSEQ multiplex PCR, and the TCRdb table lists in-frame clones only, not all of them. The table has about 160,000 clones, roughly 91% seen once. As for this clone: Its target is not known.

Whole-study findings and limits: Among TCR sequences, most were rare, though some public TCRs appeared in many donors. There were a few CMV-associated chains whose specificity for CMV antigens was confirmed in vitro. Clusters of TCRs from the first cohort tended to co-occur in the 100 to 150 validation repertoires (as a later analysis found).

The source material was PBMCs. The chain links TRBV27 to TRBJ2-5; perhaps TRBD1 as D (6 bases). This clonotype was sampled from a man between 18 and 29 years old in good health and CMV-seronegative. CDR3 loop: CASSLTGRETQYF. The CDR3 DNA reads as TGTGCCAGCAGTTTAACAGGGCGAGAGACCCAGTACTTC.